The clone carrying this T cell receptor beta chain was found once. From germline, CDR1 is LNHNV and CDR2 YYDKDF (reference sequence). This CDR3 has 17 residues. V lost 0 bases and J lost 2, with 14 bases in between. The sample comes from a study of blood T cell repertoires in COVID-19. Study processing details: The assay estimated nucleated cells by amplifying reference gene primers. Only in-frame clones appear in the TCRdb table, and some are missing; sequencing was by immunoSEQ multiplex PCR. From that table come the V and J calls and clone size; the DNA was used to work out D and trimming. The sample holds 200,000 to 250,000 clones, about 84% seen once.

The sequence came from a man aged 60-69 years who had recovered from COVID-19. The rearrangement uses TRBV15 and TRBJ2-4; a weak D match, TRBD1 (6 bases). The source material was PBMCs or T cells enriched from blood (not recorded which). The CDR3 protein is CATSREALTGSKNIQYF. The CDR3 DNA reads as TGTGCCACCAGCAGAGAGGCCCTTACAGGGTCCAAAAACATTCAGTACTTC. Full variable domain (outside the CDR3, taken from reference TRBV15 and TRBJ2-4): DAMVIQNPRYQVTQFGKPVTLSCSQTLNHNVMYWYQQKSSQAPKLLFHYYDKDFNNEADTPDNFQSRRPNTSFCFLDIRSPGLGDTAMYLCATSREALTGSKNIQYFGAGTRLSVL.